The clone carrying this TCR beta chain has a single count. Enrolment of Seattle patients took place during active infection, and they were followed longitudinally. Clones were sequenced by immunoSEQ multiplex PCR, and TCRdb holds only the in-frame ones, with some missing. The repertoire includes 200,000 to 250,000 clones, roughly 92% of them detected once, and around 0.84% sits in the top ten. The record originates from a study of blood T cell repertoires in COVID-19. On the study more broadly: Samples of COVID-19 (acute and convalescent) were obtained from the United States, Italy and Spain. PBMCs, B-cell-depleted T cells, or T cells provided the cDNA or gDNA that made up the material.

V lost 11 bases, J lost 9 bases, and 15 bases stayed unmatched. The CDR3 extends over 14 amino acids. Germline values: CDR1 MNHNY, CDR2 SVGAGI (reference sequence). This clonotype originated in a man aged 55 to 70 with COVID-19, enrolled during active disease. Sequenced input: peripheral blood. V and J are TRBV6-6 and TRBJ1-1, with 10 bases matching TRBD1. The CDR3 region has the DNA TGTGCCGCCAGGGATGACAGGGGGCTTAGTAAAGCTTTCTTT. This codes for CAARDDRGLSKAFF.